Given below is one TCR beta chain in context. The antigen remains undetermined. These data originate in a study of breast tumors, draining lymph nodes, adjacent tissues. Study observations and caveats: Tumor and nontumor repertoires were significantly more similar in luminal-like than in basal-like breast cancer.

TCRdb processed the multiplex PCR reads anew with MiXCR; each CDR3 protein has one entry. The sample holds approximately 21,000 distinct CDR3 sequences, about 38% seen once. The ends were cut back, 8 bases at V and 4 bases at J, with 11 bases in the middle. CDR1 is SGHNT and CDR2 is YENEEA in the germline V gene. This CDR3 has 12 residues. This chain joins TRBV11-3 and TRBJ1-2; D is undetermined. The receptor was isolated from a female donor with breast cancer. Some clones in this sample may be carry-over from other donors' samples. Sequencing was performed on breast tumor tissue. CDR3 coding DNA: TGTGCCAGCCCACAGAACGGCTATGGCTACACCTTC. Residues: CASPQNGYGYTF.